The clone carrying this TCR beta chain was observed a few times. The antigen is undetermined. One base away lies a much larger clone, so this may be a sequencing read error. Caucasian, healthy and from Russia, the donors were aged between about 6 and 90. Extracted total RNA amounted to at least 5.5 micrograms for each sample. The use of a sample-barcoded 5' primer and a J-beta primer mix characterized a second PCR of roughly 7 to 11 cycles. TCRdb processed the 5' RACE reads anew with MiXCR; each CDR3 protein has one entry. The data hold hundreds of thousands of distinct CDR3 sequences, with around two fifths observed a single time. This record belongs to a study of blood T cells in healthy people across ages. Study-wide results and caveats: PBMCs were not sorted, which prevented a conclusive comparison of naive versus antigen-experienced cells. Observed TCR beta diversity showed a strong correlation with the percentage of naive T cells as measured by flow cytometry.

The sequenced sample was blood. This TCR came from an elderly man in good health.

The DNA for the CDR3 is TGTGCCAGCAGATCTAGCGGGGGGGGACACAATGAGCAGTACTTC. It specifies CASRSSGGGHNEQYF. The rearrangement uses TRBV6-5 and TRBJ2-5; TRBD2 aligns across 12 bases. CDR1 is MNHEY, CDR2 SVGAGI, per germline. CDR3 length: 15 residues. The V segment lost 6 bases and the J segment 11 bases; nucleotides outside the gene matches: 13.